One sample yielded the 3 T cell receptor beta chains listed below, sequenced in a study of cytomegalovirus exposure and HLA in healthy donors. Produced via immunoSEQ multiplex PCR; TCRdb's table is partial and in-frame only. The sample has 250,000 to 400,000 clones; 87% are singletons. Input material: PBMCs. The receptors stem from a woman under 40 in good health and CMV-seropositive.

The J gene is TRBJ2-1, the V gene TRBV7-6; no definite D call. CDR1 is SGHVS, CDR2 FNYEAQ, per germline. The V gene lost 5 bases and the J gene lost 5 bases, with 4 bases spanning the gap. This CDR3 has 11 amino acids. For the CDR3, the DNA is TGTGCCAGCAGCGAGGACAATGAGCAGTTCTTC. Its translation: CASSEDNEQFF.

The V gene is TRBV11-2, the J gene TRBJ2-1; 12 nucleotides line up with TRBD2. Trimming at V came to 5 bases and at J to 6 bases, leaving 5 bases not matched to a gene. This CDR3 region has 15 residues. CDR1 is SGHAT, CDR2 FQNNGV, per germline. CDR3: CASSTSGGRFNEQFF. Here the CDR3 DNA reads TGTGCCAGCAGCACTAGCGGGGGGCGGTTCAATGAGCAGTTCTTC.

The rearrangement uses TRBV6-5 and TRBJ1-1; possibly TRBD1 for D (6 bases). The CDR3 runs 13 residues. Germline lookup yields CDR1 MNHEY and CDR2 SVGAGI. Between the trimmed V and J ends, which lost 10 bases and 1 base, there was a span of 13 bases. The CDR3 DNA reads as TGTGCCATCAGAGTGGGGGCGAACACTGAAGCTTTCTTT. It specifies CAIRVGANTEAFF.